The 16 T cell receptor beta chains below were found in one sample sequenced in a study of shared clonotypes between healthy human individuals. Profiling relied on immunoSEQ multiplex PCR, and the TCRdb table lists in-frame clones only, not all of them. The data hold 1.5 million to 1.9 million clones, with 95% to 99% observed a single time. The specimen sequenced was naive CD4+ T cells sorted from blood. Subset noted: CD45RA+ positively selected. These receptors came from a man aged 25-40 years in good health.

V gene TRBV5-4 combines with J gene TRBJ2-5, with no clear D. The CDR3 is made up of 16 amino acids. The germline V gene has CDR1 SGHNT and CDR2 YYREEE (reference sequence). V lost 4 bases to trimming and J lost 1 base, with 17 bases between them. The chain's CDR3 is CASSHPAVGFQETQYF. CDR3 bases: TGTGCCAGCAGCCACCCGGCGGTAGGCTTCCAAGAGACCCAGTACTTC.

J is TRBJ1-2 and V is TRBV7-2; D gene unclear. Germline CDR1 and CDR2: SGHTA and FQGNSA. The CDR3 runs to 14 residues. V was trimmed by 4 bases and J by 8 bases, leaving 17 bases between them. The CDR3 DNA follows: TGTGCCAGCAGCTCGTCCTACGGAGCCGTGGGCTACACCTTC. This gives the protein CASSSSYGAVGYTF.

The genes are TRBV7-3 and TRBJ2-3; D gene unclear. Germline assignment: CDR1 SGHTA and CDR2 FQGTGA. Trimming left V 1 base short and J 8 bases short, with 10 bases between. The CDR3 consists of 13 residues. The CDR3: CASSLSGLATQYF. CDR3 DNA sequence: TGTGCCAGCAGCTTAAGTGGTCTCGCTACGCAGTATTTT.

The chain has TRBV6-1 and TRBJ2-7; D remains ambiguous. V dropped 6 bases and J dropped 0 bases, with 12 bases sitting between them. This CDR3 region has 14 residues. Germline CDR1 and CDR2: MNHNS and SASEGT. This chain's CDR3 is CASSVGSSSYEQYF. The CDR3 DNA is TGTGCCAGCAGCGTGGGCAGCAGCTCCTACGAGCAGTACTTC.

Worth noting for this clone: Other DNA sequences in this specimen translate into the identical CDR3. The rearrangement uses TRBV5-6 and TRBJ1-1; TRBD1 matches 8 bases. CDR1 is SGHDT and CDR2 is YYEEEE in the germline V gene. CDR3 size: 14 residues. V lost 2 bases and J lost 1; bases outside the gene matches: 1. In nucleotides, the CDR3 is TGTGCCAGCAGCTTAGGGACAGGGAACACTGAAGCTTTCTTT. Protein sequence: CASSLGTGNTEAFF.

The CDR3 coding sequence is TGTGCCAGCTCACCAAGGCCGGCCGAACAGCCCCAGCATTTT. The encoded protein is CASSPRPAEQPQHF. The chain couples TRBV18 to TRBJ1-5; no definite D call. This CDR3 comprises 14 residues. The V end was cut by 2 bases, the J end by 7 bases, with 12 bases between. Germline V gives CDR1 KGHSH, CDR2 LQKENI.

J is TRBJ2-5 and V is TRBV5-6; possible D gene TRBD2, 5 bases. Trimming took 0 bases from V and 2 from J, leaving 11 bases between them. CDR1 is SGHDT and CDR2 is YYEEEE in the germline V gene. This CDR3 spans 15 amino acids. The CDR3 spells CASSLATGSQETQYF. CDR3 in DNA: TGTGCCAGCAGCTTGGCCACGGGGAGTCAAGAGACCCAGTACTTC. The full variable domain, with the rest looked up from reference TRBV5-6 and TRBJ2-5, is DAGVTQSPTHLIKTRGQQVTLRCSPKSGHDTVSWYQQALGQGPQFIFQYYEEEERQRGNFPDRFSGHQFPNYSSELNVNALLLGDSALYLCASSLATGSQETQYFGPGTRLLVL.

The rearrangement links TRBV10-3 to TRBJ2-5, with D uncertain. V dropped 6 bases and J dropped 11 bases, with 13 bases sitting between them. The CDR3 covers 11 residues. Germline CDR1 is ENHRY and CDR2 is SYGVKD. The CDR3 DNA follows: TGTGCCATCAGGGAAACCGGAGAGCAGTACTTC. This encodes CAIRETGEQYF.

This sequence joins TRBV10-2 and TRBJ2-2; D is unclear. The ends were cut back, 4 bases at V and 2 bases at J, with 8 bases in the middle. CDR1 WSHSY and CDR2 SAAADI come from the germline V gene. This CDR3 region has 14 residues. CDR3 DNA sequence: TGCGCCAGCAGTGGTGTCTCTAACACCGGGGAGCTGTTTTTT. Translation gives CASSGVSNTGELFF.

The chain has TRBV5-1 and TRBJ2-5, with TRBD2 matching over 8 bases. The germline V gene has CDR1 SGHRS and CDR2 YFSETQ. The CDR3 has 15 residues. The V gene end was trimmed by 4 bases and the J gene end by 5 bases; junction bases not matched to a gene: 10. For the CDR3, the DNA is TGCGCCAGCAGCACCTACTCCTTAGCGGGGGAGACCCAGTACTTC. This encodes CASSTYSLAGETQYF.

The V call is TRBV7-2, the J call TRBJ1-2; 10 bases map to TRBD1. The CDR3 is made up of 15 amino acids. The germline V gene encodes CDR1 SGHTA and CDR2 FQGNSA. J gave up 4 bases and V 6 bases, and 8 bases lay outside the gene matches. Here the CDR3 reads CASSDRGRRGYGYTF. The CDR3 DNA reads TGTGCCAGCAGTGACAGGGGGCGCAGGGGCTATGGCTACACCTTC.

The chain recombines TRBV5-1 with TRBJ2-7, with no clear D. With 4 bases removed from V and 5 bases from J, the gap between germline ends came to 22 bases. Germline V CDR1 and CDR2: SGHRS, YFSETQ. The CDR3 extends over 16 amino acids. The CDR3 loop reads CASSPKATVVPDEQYF. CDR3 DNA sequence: TGCGCCAGCAGCCCAAAAGCCACAGTCGTTCCCGACGAGCAGTACTTC.

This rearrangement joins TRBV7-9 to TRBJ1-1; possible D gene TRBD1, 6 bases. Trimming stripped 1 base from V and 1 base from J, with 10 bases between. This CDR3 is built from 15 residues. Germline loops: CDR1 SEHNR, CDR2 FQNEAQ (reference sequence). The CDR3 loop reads CASSLGIGGNTEAFF. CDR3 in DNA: TGTGCCAGCAGCTTAGGTATAGGGGGGAACACTGAAGCTTTCTTT.

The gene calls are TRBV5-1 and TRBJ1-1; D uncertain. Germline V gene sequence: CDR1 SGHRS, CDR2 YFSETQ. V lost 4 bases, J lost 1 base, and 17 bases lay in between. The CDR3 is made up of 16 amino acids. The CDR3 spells CASSPIPGSGNTEAFF. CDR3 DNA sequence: TGCGCCAGCAGCCCGATTCCGGGGTCAGGGAACACTGAAGCTTTCTTT.

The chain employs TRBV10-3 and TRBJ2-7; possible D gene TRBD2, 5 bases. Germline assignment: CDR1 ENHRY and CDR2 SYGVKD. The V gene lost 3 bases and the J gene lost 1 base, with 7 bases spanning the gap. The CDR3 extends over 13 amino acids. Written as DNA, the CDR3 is TGTGCCATCAGTGAAGAGGGATCCTACGAGCAGTACTTC. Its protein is CAISEEGSYEQYF.

The DNA for the CDR3 is TGCGCCAGCAGCTTGGCCTCAGCACCGACCTTCGAGCAGTACTTC. Translating it yields CASSLASAPTFEQYF. This sequence joins TRBV5-1 and TRBJ2-7; D is unclear. The germline V and J ends were trimmed by 0 bases and 6 bases, with 16 bases remaining between them. The CDR3 length is 15 residues. Germline assignment: CDR1 SGHRS and CDR2 YFSETQ.